The entry below describes one TCR beta chain. Some clones are missing from TCRdb's copy, which holds only in-frame ones; the method was immunoSEQ multiplex PCR. The table shows 310,000 or so clones, with approximately 86% occurring only once. CDR3 length: 15 residues. J lost 6 bases, V lost 0 bases, and 5 bases had no gene match. CDR1 and CDR2 (germline): SGHKS, YYEKEE (reference sequence). The data belong to a study of blood T cell repertoires in COVID-19. Which cohort a participant joined came from the clinical history participants gave. Cohort 3 recovery required two negative PCRs, clearance, or symptom resolution.

The sequence came from a woman younger than 30 who had recovered from COVID-19. V usage is TRBV5-5 and J usage is TRBJ1-5; 8 bases map to TRBD1. The source material was PBMCs or T cells enriched from blood (not recorded which). The CDR3 bases are TGTGCCAGCAGCTTGGGCGGACAGGGACGTCAGCCCCAGCATTTT. Its protein is CASSLGGQGRQPQHF.